Sequencing of this TCR beta chain was carried out in a study of T cell responses to AZD1222 COVID-19 vaccine. General observations from the study: Seropositive AZD1222 recipients at baseline numbered only five or six. Once two AZD1222 doses were given, Spike-specific TCR breadth and depth went up. The study sampled repertoires only after the peak T cell response. Nearly half of spike-specific TCRs reportedly target variant regions that are unmutated in the B.1.351 and B.1.1.7 variants.

As concerns this clone: Its antigen remains unidentified.

This table comes from immunoSEQ multiplex PCR, and its TCRdb copy is limited to in-frame clones, with some not included. The data show 100,000 to 150,000 clones, 70% to 90% seen once. Germline V gene sequence: CDR1 LNHDA, CDR2 SQIVND (reference sequence). The CDR3 runs to 15 residues. The V gene end was trimmed by 4 bases and the J gene end by 3 bases; junction bases not matched to a gene: 8. This clonotype was obtained from an adult in good health. The V gene is TRBV19, the J gene TRBJ2-7; 8 bases map to TRBD1. Sequenced here: peripheral blood, sampled on day 0 of AZD1222 vaccination. The CDR3 region is CASSTDRENDYEQYF. The CDR3 nucleotides read TGTGCCAGTAGTACGGACAGGGAAAACGACTACGAGCAGTACTTC.